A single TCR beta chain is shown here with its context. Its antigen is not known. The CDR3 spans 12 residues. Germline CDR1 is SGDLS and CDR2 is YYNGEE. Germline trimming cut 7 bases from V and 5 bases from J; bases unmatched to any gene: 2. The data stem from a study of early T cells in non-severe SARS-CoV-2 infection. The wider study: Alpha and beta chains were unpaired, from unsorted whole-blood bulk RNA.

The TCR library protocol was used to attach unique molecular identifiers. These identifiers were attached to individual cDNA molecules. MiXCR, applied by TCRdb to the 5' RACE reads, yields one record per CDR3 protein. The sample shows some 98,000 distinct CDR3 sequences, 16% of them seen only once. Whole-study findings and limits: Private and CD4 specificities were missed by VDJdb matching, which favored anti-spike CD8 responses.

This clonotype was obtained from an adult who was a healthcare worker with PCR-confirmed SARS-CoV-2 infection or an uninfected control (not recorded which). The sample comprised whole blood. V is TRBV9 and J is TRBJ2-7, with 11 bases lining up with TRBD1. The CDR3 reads CASGQGAHEQYF. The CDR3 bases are TGTGCCAGCGGACAGGGGGCCCACGAGCAGTACTTC.